The 13 T cell receptor beta chains given below trace back to one sample, sequenced in a study of CD4 T cells in relation to SARS-CoV-2 and coronaviruses (dated by TCRdb to the early 2020s). The protocol used for the library was the immunoSEQ multiplex PCR assay. The table comes from immuneACCESS by way of TCRdb, which keeps in-frame sequences with V and J called. Part of the clones is missing from these tables; in studies checked, under half for an unresolved V gene and the rest for unknown reasons. For this sample there are more than 9,000 clones; 87% appear just once. Over 2% of the sample is taken by the ten largest. The sample consisted of naive CD4+ T cells from PBMCs. In the paper's terms, the cell subset or site label means: naive CD4+ T cells isolated by negative enrichment. These receptors all stem from an adult with COVID-19.

The V gene is TRBV6-5, the J gene TRBJ2-3; D may be TRBD2 (7 bases). Germline V gene lookup returns CDR1 MNHEY and CDR2 SVGAGI. The length of the CDR3 is 15 residues. Trimming took 7 bases from V and 6 from J, leaving 20 bases between them. DNA for the CDR3: TGTGCCAGCACCACCGAGGGGGGGCCGTCGGATACGCAGTATTTT. Its translation is CASTTEGGPSDTQYF.

The chain combines TRBV29-1 with TRBJ2-1, with 10 bases aligning to TRBD2. The CDR3 is made up of 13 amino acids. Germline V gene lookup returns CDR1 SQVTM and CDR2 ANQGSEA. Trimming removed 7 bases from V and 9 bases from J; junction bases left unmatched: 9. The DNA for the CDR3 is TGCAGCGGTACCCTAGCGGGGGTGGGTGAGCAGTTCTTC. Residues: CSGTLAGVGEQFF.

The chain has TRBV2 and TRBJ1-3; TRBD1 agrees at 7 bases. The CDR3 runs 17 residues. The germline V gene encodes CDR1 SNHLY and CDR2 FYNNEI. Losses at the gene ends were 4 bases for V and 0 bases for J; bases not matched to a gene: 9. The CDR3 DNA reads TGTGCCAGCAGTGGGGAAGGGGGCAAGTCCTCTGGAAACACCATATATTTT. Protein: CASSGEGGKSSGNTIYF.

The chain couples TRBV5-1 to TRBJ2-5; 10 nucleotides agree with TRBD1. The germline CDR1 and CDR2 sequences are SGHRS and YFSETQ. This CDR3 region has 16 residues. Germline trimming cut 0 bases from V and 1 base from J; bases unmatched to any gene: 3. The CDR3 loop reads CASSLAGQGGQETQYF. The CDR3 region has the DNA TGCGCCAGCAGCTTGGCCGGACAGGGGGGCCAAGAGACCCAGTACTTC.

This clone was seen a single time. The genes are TRBV19 and TRBJ2-3, with TRBD2 identical over 13 bases. Germline-derived CDR1 and CDR2 are LNHDA and SQIVND (reference sequence). The CDR3 has 15 residues. V dropped 6 bases and J dropped 0; count of bases not matched to a gene: 0. The CDR3 is CASRGLAGSTDTQYF. The CDR3 DNA reads as TGTGCCAGTAGGGGACTAGCGGGGAGCACAGATACGCAGTATTTT.

V and J are TRBV4-1 and TRBJ2-6; D gene uncertain. This CDR3 contains 16 residues. Germline CDR1 MGHRA, CDR2 YSYEKL. Trimming shortened V by 4 bases and J by 0 bases, and 10 bases separated the two germline ends. The CDR3 coding sequence is TGCGCCAGCAGCCCCGCGCCGGTCTCTGGGGCCAACGTCCTGACTTTC. It encodes CASSPAPVSGANVLTF.

The chain couples TRBV7-2 to TRBJ1-1, with D possibly being TRBD1 (6 bases). The CDR3 runs to 14 residues. Per the germline V gene, CDR1 is SGHTA and CDR2 is FQGNSA. V was cut by 4 bases and J by 4 bases, with 13 bases left in between. CDR3 DNA sequence: TGTGCCAGCAGCTCGAGTGACAGGCGCACTGAAGCTTTCTTT. It codes for CASSSSDRRTEAFF.

The V gene is TRBV7-9, the J gene TRBJ1-1; tentatively, D is TRBD1 (6 bases). The germline V gene encodes CDR1 SEHNR and CDR2 FQNEAQ (reference sequence). The V end was cut by 8 bases, the J end by 4 bases, with 20 bases between. The CDR3 is 15 residues long. CDR3 DNA sequence: TGTGCCAGCGGTAAGAACAGGGCAGAGGGCACTGAAGCTTTCTTT. Its translation: CASGKNRAEGTEAFF.

V usage is TRBV5-6 and J usage is TRBJ2-1; no definite D call. Deletions cut 0 bases from V and 4 bases from J, with 5 bases between. In germline, CDR1 is SGHDT, CDR2 YYEEEE. This CDR3 is built from 13 residues. The CDR3 region is CASSLGPYNEQFF. In DNA form, the CDR3 reads TGTGCCAGCAGCTTGGGGCCTTACAATGAGCAGTTCTTC.

The V gene is TRBV27, the J gene TRBJ2-3; the D is unclear. Trimming took 6 bases from V and 5 from J, leaving 9 bases between them. The CDR3 totals 12 residues. Per germline, CDR1 MNHEY and CDR2 SMNVEV (reference sequence). The CDR3 spells CASSTPGDTQYF. The CDR3 nucleotides read TGTGCCAGCAGCACCCCGGGAGATACGCAGTATTTT.

The V call is TRBV30, the J call TRBJ1-6; D gene unclear. This CDR3 spans 13 amino acids. V was trimmed by 4 bases and J by 9 bases, leaving 13 bases between them. The germline CDR1 and CDR2 sequences are GTSNPN and SVGIG (reference sequence). In nucleotides, the CDR3 is TGTGCCTGGACTGCGACACGGGGTTCACCCCTCCACTTT. It translates to CAWTATRGSPLHF.

This clone was detected only once. The chain employs TRBV5-1 and TRBJ1-3, with TRBD1 matching 7 bases. The V segment lost 0 bases and the J segment 3 bases; nucleotides outside the gene matches: 3. The germline CDR1 and CDR2 sequences are SGHRS and YFSETQ. The CDR3 consists of 15 residues. CDR3 amino acids: CASSLESGGGNTIYF. The CDR3 nucleotides are TGCGCCAGCAGCTTGGAGTCAGGGGGTGGAAACACCATATATTTT.

This chain joins TRBV9 and TRBJ1-1; TRBD1 might be the D (5 bases). The CDR3 runs to 16 residues. CDR1 is SGDLS and CDR2 is YYNGEE in the germline V gene. V lost 0 bases and J 10 bases, leaving 22 bases between the germline ends. Here the CDR3 reads CASSVVPKGTPGGAFF. The CDR3 DNA reads as TGTGCCAGCAGCGTAGTTCCCAAAGGGACCCCCGGCGGAGCTTTCTTT.